What follows describes a single T cell receptor (beta chain). Sequencing was performed with immunoSEQ multiplex PCR; in TCRdb, only in-frame clones are kept and a portion is missing. This table has roughly 230,000 clones, about 85% appearing once. The study recruited people aged 18 to 89 years across about two dozen US areas. Shortly before study entry, within 2 weeks, exposed participants had met a COVID-19 case. This CDR3 spans 16 amino acids. Germline-derived CDR1 and CDR2 are SQVTM and ANQGSEA. V was pared by 5 bases and J by 0 bases, with 8 bases of the junction left unmatched. The data are from a study of blood T cell repertoires in COVID-19. Study details: Acute and convalescent COVID-19 samples came from the United States, Italy and Spain. PBMCs, B-cell-depleted T cells, or T cells provided the cDNA or gDNA that made up the material.

The sequence came from a woman aged 45-65 years who had been exposed to COVID-19. J is TRBJ2-3 and V is TRBV29-1; 10 bases match TRBD1. Material: PBMCs or T cells enriched from blood (not recorded which). For the CDR3, the DNA is TGCAGCGTTCGGAGGACAGGGGGTTCTAGCACAGATACGCAGTATTTT. Its translation: CSVRRTGGSSTDTQYF.